One and the same sample provided the 32 T cell receptor beta chains below, sequenced in a study of T cells in tuberculosis. This table comes from immunoSEQ multiplex PCR, and its TCRdb copy is limited to in-frame clones, with some not included. The sample lists some 49,000 clones, roughly 95% seen once, with approximately 1.5% in the top ten. Time point: new active TB diagnosis, blood taken before or within 7 days of starting treatment. The material sequenced was PBMCs, taken at tuberculosis diagnosis. The source is an adult with tuberculosis.

V and J are TRBV9 and TRBJ1-1; no reliable D call. The CDR3 length is 13 residues. The germline V gene has CDR1 SGDLS and CDR2 YYNGEE. The V and J ends lost 4 bases and 1 base respectively, with 8 bases between them. In nucleotides, the CDR3 is TGTGCCAGCAGCTCCAGACAGAACACTGAAGCTTTCTTT. Translating gives CASSSRQNTEAFF.

This sequence joins TRBV28 and TRBJ1-2, with 7 bases aligning to TRBD1. Germline loops: CDR1 MDHEN, CDR2 SYDVKM. The ends lost 5 bases at V and 2 bases at J; junction bases unmatched: 5. This CDR3 spans 14 amino acids. The CDR3 DNA reads as TGTGCCAGCAGTGGACAGGTTCAGAACTATGGCTACACCTTC. As protein: CASSGQVQNYGYTF.

The chain uses TRBV7-9 and TRBJ2-3; D may be TRBD1 (5 bases). This CDR3 has 14 amino acids. Germline CDR1 reads SEHNR; CDR2 reads FQNEAQ (reference sequence). Trimming took 5 bases from V and 4 from J, leaving 13 bases between them. This CDR3 reads CASSPSGYSDTQYF. The CDR3 DNA is TGTGCCAGCAGCCCCTCAGGGTATTCAGATACGCAGTATTTT.

This CDR3 reads CASSSPGTSGREGSYNEQFF. CDR3 coding DNA: TGTGCCAGCAGCAGCCCCGGGACTAGCGGGAGAGAGGGATCCTACAATGAGCAGTTCTTC. This chain links TRBV9 with TRBJ2-1; TRBD2 matches at 14 bases. J lost 1 base, V lost 4 bases, and 13 bases had no gene match. Germline V gene lookup returns CDR1 SGDLS and CDR2 YYNGEE. This CDR3 comprises 20 residues. The entire variable domain, with the rest obtained from reference TRBV9 and TRBJ2-1, is as follows: DSGVTQTPKHLITATGQRVTLRCSPRSGDLSVYWYQQSLDQGLQFLIQYYNGEERAKGNILERFSAQQFPDLHSELNLSSLELGDSALYFCASSSPGTSGREGSYNEQFFGPGTRLTVL.

This chain links TRBV9 with TRBJ2-3, with 10 bases aligning to TRBD2. Germline CDR1 and CDR2: SGDLS and YYNGEE. The CDR3 sequence is 14 residues long. J gave up 6 bases and V 5 bases, and 6 bases lay outside the gene matches. Here the CDR3 reads CASSLAGATDTQYF. The CDR3 DNA is TGTGCCAGCAGTCTAGCGGGAGCAACGGATACGCAGTATTTT.

This chain joins TRBV18 and TRBJ2-1; 8 nucleotides line up with TRBD2. This CDR3 has 15 residues. Germline CDR1 KGHSH, CDR2 LQKENI. J was trimmed by 1 base and V by 3 bases; bases with no gene match: 2. The CDR3 loop is CASSPSGSSYNEQFF. CDR3 coding DNA: TGTGCCAGCTCACCGAGCGGGAGTTCCTACAATGAGCAGTTCTTC.

This chain connects TRBV29-1 to TRBJ2-7; D ambiguous. The CDR3 runs 12 residues. Trimming removed 6 bases at V and 0 bases at J, with 9 bases between. The germline V gene encodes CDR1 SQVTM and CDR2 ANQGSEA. The CDR3 DNA reads TGCAGCGTCCTCCTCCCCTCCTACGAGCAGTACTTC. This sequence encodes CSVLLPSYEQYF.

This chain uses TRBV9 with TRBJ2-1; TRBD2 matches at 11 bases. Germline lookup yields CDR1 SGDLS and CDR2 YYNGEE. The CDR3 has 13 amino acids. V trimming: 1 base; J trimming: 15 bases; junction bases outside the gene matches: 6. This CDR3 reads CASSVLPSGRRFF. For the CDR3, the DNA is TGTGCCAGCAGCGTATTACCTAGCGGGAGGCGGTTCTTC.

The chain is built from TRBV5-1 and TRBJ2-1, with 9 bases lining up with TRBD2. The J segment lost 8 bases and the V segment lost 2 bases, leaving 5 bases of the junction unmatched. The CDR3 length is 14 residues. The germline V gene encodes CDR1 SGHRS and CDR2 YFSETQ. The CDR3 loop reads CASSFFSGSDEQFF. The CDR3 region has the DNA TGCGCCAGCAGCTTTTTTAGCGGGAGTGATGAGCAGTTCTTC.

V is TRBV5-4 and J is TRBJ2-7; 8 bases fit TRBD1. Germline lookup yields CDR1 SGHNT and CDR2 YYREEE (reference sequence). The V segment lost 4 bases and the J segment 3 bases; nucleotides outside the gene matches: 9. The CDR3 runs 15 residues. This CDR3 reads CASSPDRAVDYEQYF. The DNA for the CDR3 is TGTGCCAGCAGCCCGGACAGGGCAGTGGACTACGAGCAGTACTTC. Supplemented by reference TRBV5-4 and TRBJ2-7, the full variable domain reads ETGVTQSPTHLIKTRGQQVTLRCSSQSGHNTVSWYQQALGQGPQFIFQYYREEENGRGNFPPRFSGLQFPNYSSELNVNALELDDSALYLCASSPDRAVDYEQYFGPGTRLTVT.

V usage is TRBV6-6 and J usage is TRBJ1-5; 9 bases align to TRBD1. Trimming at V came to 2 bases and at J to 4 bases, leaving 6 bases not matched to a gene. This CDR3 has 16 residues. The V gene's germline CDR1 is MNHNY and CDR2 SVGAGI (reference sequence). The CDR3 sequence: CASSYQRTGANQPQHF. CDR3 bases: TGTGCCAGCAGTTACCAGAGGACAGGGGCAAATCAGCCCCAGCATTTT.

The chain carries TRBV6-5 and TRBJ1-3; the D is unclear. This CDR3 spans 13 amino acids. Per germline, CDR1 MNHEY and CDR2 SVGAGI. V dropped 7 bases and J dropped 4 bases, with 11 bases sitting between them. CDR3: CASTTPRGNTIYF. CDR3 DNA sequence: TGTGCCAGCACCACCCCTCGGGGAAACACCATATATTTT.

The chain uses TRBV14 and TRBJ2-7; TRBD1 aligns across 7 bases. J gave up 2 bases and V 3 bases, and 7 bases lay outside the gene matches. The CDR3 is 15 residues long. The germline V gene encodes CDR1 SGHDN and CDR2 FVKESK. CDR3 nucleotides: TGTGCCAGCAGCCACCGAGGGGGCCTCGCCTACGAGCAGTACTTC. This translates into CASSHRGGLAYEQYF.

The chain couples TRBV29-1 to TRBJ2-1; 10 bases fit TRBD2. From germline, CDR1 is SQVTM and CDR2 ANQGSEA. CDR3 size: 17 residues. Trimming took 4 bases from V and 5 from J; bases not matched to a gene: 14. The CDR3 region is CSVGLRGGTSANNEQFF. The CDR3 DNA reads TGCAGCGTTGGCCTAAGGGGAGGGACTAGCGCTAACAATGAGCAGTTCTTC.

The chain uses TRBV13 and TRBJ2-4, with TRBD2 matching 7 bases. V shed 0 bases and J 3 bases; nucleotides not matched to a gene: 2. In germline, CDR1 is PRHDT, CDR2 FYEKMQ (reference sequence). This CDR3 spans 15 amino acids. CDR3 nucleotides: TGTGCCAGCAGCTTAGGGGGACTAATCAAAAACATTCAGTACTTC. This encodes CASSLGGLIKNIQYF.

For the CDR3, the DNA is TGTGCCTGGGCCTATGGGAGTGAGCAGTACTTC. Encoded protein: CAWAYGSEQYF. The gene calls are TRBV30 and TRBJ2-7; D may be TRBD2 (5 bases). Germline CDR1 GTSNPN, CDR2 SVGIG (reference sequence). V gave up 5 bases and J gave up 7 bases, with 12 bases separating them. CDR3 size: 11 residues.

V usage is TRBV28 and J usage is TRBJ1-5; 9 nucleotides line up with TRBD1. The ends lost 2 bases at V and 5 bases at J; junction bases unmatched: 10. The CDR3 is made up of 17 amino acids. The V gene's germline CDR1 is MDHEN and CDR2 SYDVKM. The CDR3 bases are TGTGCCAGCAGTTTAAGGAAGGGGACAGGGTTGGATCAGCCCCAGCATTTT. Protein: CASSLRKGTGLDQPQHF.

The chain uses TRBV28 and TRBJ2-3, with D possibly matching TRBD1 (5 bases). V gave up 6 bases and J gave up 7 bases, with 17 bases separating them. The germline V gene has CDR1 MDHEN and CDR2 SYDVKM. CDR3 size: 14 residues. CDR3 DNA sequence: TGTGCCAGCAGACAAGGGGATCTCAAGAATACGCAGTATTTT. Translation gives CASRQGDLKNTQYF. The variable domain in full, completed from reference TRBV28 and TRBJ2-3, reads DVKVTQSSRYLVKRTGEKVFLECVQDMDHENMFWYRQDPGLGLRLIYFSYDVKMKEKGDIPEGYSVSREKKERFSLILESASTNQTSMYLCASRQGDLKNTQYFGPGTRLTVL.

The chain recombines TRBV30 with TRBJ1-5, with D maybe TRBD1 (6 bases). Trimming stripped 3 bases from V and 5 bases from J, with 11 bases between. The CDR3 sequence is 13 residues long. Germline V gene sequence: CDR1 GTSNPN, CDR2 SVGIG (reference sequence). The chain's CDR3 is CAWSAGADQPQHF. CDR3 DNA sequence: TGTGCCTGGAGCGCAGGGGCCGATCAGCCCCAGCATTTT.

The chain uses TRBV30 and TRBJ2-7; a weak D match, TRBD1 (6 bases). V was pared by 4 bases and J by 3 bases, with 16 bases between. CDR3 length: 14 residues. Looked up from germline, CDR1 is GTSNPN and CDR2 is SVGIG (reference sequence). The CDR3 coding sequence is TGTGCCTGGATGAAAAGACAGGAAGTCTACGAGCAGTACTTC. Residues: CAWMKRQEVYEQYF.

The CDR3 DNA reads as TGTGCCAGCAGCTATGCGGCCTTGGGACAGAGGATCGTCAACACTGAAGCTTTCTTT. Protein: CASSYAALGQRIVNTEAFF. This rearrangement joins TRBV7-6 to TRBJ1-1, with 7 bases lining up with TRBD1. Germline V gene data show CDR1 as SGHVS and CDR2 as FNYEAQ. V lost 4 bases, J lost 2 bases, and 19 bases stayed unmatched. This CDR3 has 19 amino acids. The full variable domain, rest sourced from reference TRBV7-6 and TRBJ1-1, is GAGVSQSPRYKVTKRGQDVALRCDPISGHVSLYWYRQALGQGPEFLTYFNYEAQQDKSGLPNDRFSAERPEGSISTLTIQRTEQRDSAMYRCASSYAALGQRIVNTEAFFGQGTRLTVV.

The genes are TRBV10-2 and TRBJ2-5, with a tentative D call TRBD2 (5 bases). CDR1 and CDR2 from the germline V gene are WSHSY and SAAADI. The CDR3 has 14 residues. V was shortened by 6 bases and J by 5 bases, with 16 bases between the two germline ends. As DNA, the CDR3 is TGCGCCAGCAGGGGAGATCTATCCAGGGAGACCCAGTACTTC. Its protein is CASRGDLSRETQYF.

Here the CDR3 DNA reads TGTGCCAGCAGCCCAGGACAGGGTAACACTGAAGCTTTCTTT. It codes for CASSPGQGNTEAFF. The rearrangement joins TRBV7-2 to TRBJ1-1; 8 bases are a match to TRBD1. The CDR3 has 14 amino acids. Germline V gene data show CDR1 as SGHTA and CDR2 as FQGNSA. The trim removed 5 bases at V and 2 bases at J, leaving 4 bases unmatched.

This chain uses TRBV11-2 with TRBJ2-1; TRBD1 matches 7 bases. V gave up 2 bases and J gave up 4 bases; unmatched junction bases: 5. The CDR3 is made up of 15 amino acids. Per germline, CDR1 SGHAT and CDR2 FQNNGV. The CDR3 nucleotides read TGTGCCAGCAGCTTAATGAGGGGGCTTTACAATGAGCAGTTCTTC. Protein: CASSLMRGLYNEQFF.

As regards this clone: Relative to the germline gene, one junction end is altered; a read error may explain this. The V call is TRBV19, the J call TRBJ2-7; 8 bases align to TRBD1. The CDR3 runs 14 residues. Germline CDR1 LNHDA, CDR2 SQIVND (reference sequence). CDR3 DNA: TGTGCCAGTACTATAAGGACAGGGACCCACGAGCAGTACTTC. This translates into CASTIRTGTHEQYF.

The chain carries TRBV5-6 and TRBJ2-2; D ambiguous. This CDR3 has 16 residues. Germline loops: CDR1 SGHDT, CDR2 YYEEEE. The V end was cut by 4 bases, the J end by 4 bases, with 17 bases between. In DNA form, the CDR3 reads TGTGCCAGCAGCCCGTCACGGTCTAGAGGCACCGGGGAGCTGTTTTTT. This encodes CASSPSRSRGTGELFF. The whole variable domain, filled in from reference TRBV5-6 and TRBJ2-2, reads DAGVTQSPTHLIKTRGQQVTLRCSPKSGHDTVSWYQQALGQGPQFIFQYYEEEERQRGNFPDRFSGHQFPNYSSELNVNALLLGDSALYLCASSPSRSRGTGELFFGEGSRLTVL.

The chain uses TRBV14 and TRBJ1-1; 10 bases line up with TRBD1. Trimming took 4 bases from V and 4 from J; bases not matched to a gene: 9. The CDR3 loop spans 16 amino acids. Germline V gene data show CDR1 as SGHDN and CDR2 as FVKESK. DNA of the CDR3: TGTGCCAGCAGCCGCCGGACAGGGGGGGGCGGCACTGAAGCTTTCTTT. Residues: CASSRRTGGGGTEAFF. The full variable domain, rest sourced from reference TRBV14 and TRBJ1-1, is EAGVTQFPSHSVIEKGQTVTLRCDPISGHDNLYWYRRVMGKEIKFLLHFVKESKQDESGMPNNRFLAERTGGTYSTLKVQPAELEDSGVYFCASSRRTGGGGTEAFFGQGTRLTVV.

This clone was counted once. This chain connects TRBV13 to TRBJ2-5; 14 nucleotides align to TRBD2. Trimming removed 5 bases from V and 2 bases from J; junction bases left unmatched: 16. There are 20 residues in the CDR3. Germline V gene data show CDR1 as PRHDT and CDR2 as FYEKMQ (reference sequence). The CDR3 bases are TGTGCCAGCAGCCTATCCAACCTAGGGACTAGCGGGAGTTGGCAAGAGACCCAGTACTTC. Encoded protein: CASSLSNLGTSGSWQETQYF.

The chain recombines TRBV19 with TRBJ2-2, with 9 bases identical to TRBD2. With 5 bases clipped from V and 10 bases from J, the junction kept 14 bases outside the gene matches. CDR1 is LNHDA and CDR2 is SQIVND in the germline V gene (reference sequence). This CDR3 has 16 residues. CDR3 sequence reads: CASSPSAGGLQTELFF. The CDR3, as DNA: TGTGCCAGTAGTCCCTCAGCGGGAGGCCTCCAAACGGAGCTGTTTTTT.

The V gene is TRBV7-6, the J gene TRBJ2-7, with D possibly matching TRBD2 (6 bases). From germline, CDR1 is SGHVS and CDR2 FNYEAQ. V lost 3 bases to trimming and J lost 5 bases, with 14 bases between them. The CDR3 covers 14 residues. CDR3 loop: CASSFSPGEDEQYF. CDR3 sequence (DNA): TGTGCCAGCAGCTTCTCTCCGGGAGAGGACGAGCAGTACTTC. The variable domain in full, completed from reference TRBV7-6 and TRBJ2-7, reads GAGVSQSPRYKVTKRGQDVALRCDPISGHVSLYWYRQALGQGPEFLTYFNYEAQQDKSGLPNDRFSAERPEGSISTLTIQRTEQRDSAMYRCASSFSPGEDEQYFGPGTRLTVT.

The chain carries TRBV18 and TRBJ2-5, with TRBD1 matching 9 bases. The CDR3 is made up of 15 amino acids. The V segment lost 0 bases and the J segment 5 bases; nucleotides outside the gene matches: 4. Germline CDR1 KGHSH, CDR2 LQKENI. CDR3 nucleotide sequence: TGTGCCAGCTCACCACCCTCGGGGACAGGGGAGACCCAGTACTTC. It translates to CASSPPSGTGETQYF.

The chain employs TRBV2 and TRBJ1-2; 8 nucleotides line up with TRBD1. J was trimmed by 4 bases and V by 2 bases; bases with no gene match: 3. This CDR3 is built from 14 residues. In germline, CDR1 is SNHLY, CDR2 FYNNEI. DNA for the CDR3: TGTGCCAGCAGTGAAAGGACAGGGCTCTATGGCTACACCTTC. Protein sequence: CASSERTGLYGYTF.